This TCR beta chain was observed in a study of response to subunit inactivated influenza vaccine. General study findings and limits: That few new T cells are recruited by each seasonal influenza vaccination was the authors' suggestion.

This clonotype was seen more than once but under ten times. Its specificity is unknown. V was pared by 8 bases and J by 4 bases, with 19 bases of the junction left unmatched. This CDR3 has 17 amino acids. Germline V gene data show CDR1 as MDHEN and CDR2 as SYDVKM. TCRdb re-derived calls from the RT-PCR reads in MiXCR, one entry per CDR3 protein. This sample has about 650,000 distinct CDR3 sequences, with 13% to 15% found just once. This receptor was taken from a middle-aged man who received an inactivated influenza vaccine. The chain uses TRBV28 and TRBJ2-5; 7 bases map to TRBD2. The sequencing used PBMCs from blood, collected about 14 days before vaccination. CDR3 amino acids: CASCHYPRTSSPETQYF. As DNA, the CDR3 is TGTGCCAGCTGCCACTATCCCCGGACTAGTTCCCCAGAGACCCAGTACTTC.